This TCR beta chain came from a study of tumor-infiltrating lymphocytes in primary liver carcinoma. Germline V CDR1 and CDR2: SQVTM, ANQGSEA. This CDR3 contains 13 residues. Notes on the study in general: The study found tumor-adjacent and tumor-blood pairs overlapped less than tumor region pairs.

Starting from 500 ng of total RNA, TCR beta cDNA was produced with a primer in the constant region. Three nested multiplex PCR rounds of slightly modified ARM-PCR generated TCR beta libraries. A C-beta reverse primer and TRBV1-TRBV30 forward primers served in each of the first two PCR rounds, at 9 to 11 cycles apiece. TCRdb re-called the multiplex PCR reads through MiXCR, storing one row per CDR3 protein. The table shows 40,000 to 50,000 distinct CDR3 sequences, with over 65% occurring only once. The tissue used was unsorted bulk material of about 19-34 mg. RNA and DNA were co-extracted from it with the AllPrep DNA/RNA mini kit. Primary liver carcinoma, confirmed by histopathology, was surgically resected. Infection with HBV was chronic in patients; they were treatment-naive. Points on this clonotype: Its target is not known. At one boundary the junction diverges from the germline segment, which might be a read error.

This receptor was taken from a man aged 35 to 55 with primary liver carcinoma and hepatitis B virus infection. The specimen sequenced was liver tumor tissue from sampling region 3. Described subset: tumor region T3, left-lateral pole. The chain has TRBV29-1 and TRBJ1-1; maybe TRBD1 (5 bases). CDR3 bases: TGCAGCGTTCGACAGACCCTGAACACTGAAGCTTTCTTC. Protein: CSVRQTLNTEAFF.